The clone carrying this TCR beta chain was observed a handful of times. Molecular barcoding with unique molecular identifiers was used for the TCRbeta library. A single record per CDR3 protein comes from TCRdb applying MiXCR to the PCR reads. The table has 450,000 to 550,000 distinct CDR3 sequences, 10% to 12% seen once. This specimen comes from a study of T-cell reconstitution after alpha-beta-depleted transplantation in children. There are 13 residues in the CDR3. Germline assignment: CDR1 MNHNY and CDR2 SVGAGI (reference sequence). With 7 bases clipped from V and 1 base from J, the junction kept 3 bases outside the gene matches.

The rearrangement joins TRBV6-6 to TRBJ2-7; TRBD1 matches at 8 bases. The sequence came from a female patient aged 2-9 years who had a stem cell transplant for aplastic anemia, so the T cells may come from the graft donor. This material consisted of PBMCs, mostly from graft donor cells, taken 180 days after TCRalphabeta/CD19-depleted stem cell transplant. CDR3 nucleotide sequence: TGTGCCAGCACCGGGACAGGATCCTACGAGCAGTACTTC. It is translated as CASTGTGSYEQYF.